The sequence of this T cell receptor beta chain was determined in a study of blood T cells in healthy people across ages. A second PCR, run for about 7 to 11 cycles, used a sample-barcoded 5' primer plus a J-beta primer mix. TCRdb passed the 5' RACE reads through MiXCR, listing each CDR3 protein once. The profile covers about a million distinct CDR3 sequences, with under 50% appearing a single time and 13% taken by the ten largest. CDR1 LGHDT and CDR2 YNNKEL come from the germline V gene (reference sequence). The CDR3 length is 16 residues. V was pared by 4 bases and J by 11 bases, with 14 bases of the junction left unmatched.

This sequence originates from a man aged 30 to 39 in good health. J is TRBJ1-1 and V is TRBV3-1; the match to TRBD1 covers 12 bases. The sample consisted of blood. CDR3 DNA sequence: TGTGCCAGCAGCCGGAATACGGGACAGGGGGCAAGTAGGGCTTTCTTT. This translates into CASSRNTGQGASRAFF.